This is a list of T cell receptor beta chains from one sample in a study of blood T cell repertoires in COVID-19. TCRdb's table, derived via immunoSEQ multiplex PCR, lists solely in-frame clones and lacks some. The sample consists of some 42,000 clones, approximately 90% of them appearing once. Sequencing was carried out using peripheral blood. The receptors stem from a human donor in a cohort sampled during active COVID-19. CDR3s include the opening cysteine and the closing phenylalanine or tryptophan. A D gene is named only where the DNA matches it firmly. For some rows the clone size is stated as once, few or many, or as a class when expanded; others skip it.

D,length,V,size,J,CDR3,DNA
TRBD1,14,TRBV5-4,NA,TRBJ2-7,CASSWGQTTYEQYF,TGTGCCAGCAGCTGGGGACAGACTACTTACGAGCAGTACTTC
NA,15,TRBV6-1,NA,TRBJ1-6,CASSDHGGDNSPLHF,TGTGCCAGCAGTGACCACGGAGGGGATAATTCACCCCTCCACTTT
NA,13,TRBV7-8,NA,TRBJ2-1,CASSFSGDNEQFF,TGTGCCAGCAGCTTTTCAGGGGACAATGAGCAGTTCTTC
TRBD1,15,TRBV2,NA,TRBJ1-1,CASSSQGEIRTEAFF,TGTGCCAGCAGTTCACAGGGGGAGATAAGGACTGAAGCTTTCTTT
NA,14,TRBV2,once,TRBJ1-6,CASSDRYPRSPLHF,TGTGCCAGCAGCGACAGGTACCCTAGGTCACCCCTCCACTTT
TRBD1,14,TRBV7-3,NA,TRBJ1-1,CASSLDRDGAEAFF,TGTGCCAGCAGCTTGGACAGGGATGGAGCTGAAGCTTTCTTT
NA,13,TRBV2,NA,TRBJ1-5,CASRRDGNQPQHF,TGTGCCAGCAGGCGGGACGGCAATCAGCCCCAGCATTTT
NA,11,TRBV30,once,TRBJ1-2,CAWSVSYGYTF,TGTGCCTGGAGTGTGAGCTATGGCTACACCTTC
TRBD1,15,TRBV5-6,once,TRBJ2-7,CASGETGGISYEQYF,TGTGCCAGCGGCGAGACAGGGGGCATCTCCTACGAGCAGTACTTC
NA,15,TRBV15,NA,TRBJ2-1,CATSRGGGPSNEQFF,TGTGCCACCAGCAGAGGGGGGGGCCCCTCCAATGAGCAGTTCTTC
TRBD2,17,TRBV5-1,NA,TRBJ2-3,CASSPGTSGVSTDTQYF,TGCGCCAGCAGCCCAGGGACTAGCGGGGTTAGCACAGATACGCAGTATTTT
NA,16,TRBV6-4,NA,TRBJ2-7,CASSDSVPGEPYEQYF,TGTGCCAGCAGTGACTCGGTCCCAGGGGAACCCTACGAGCAGTACTTC
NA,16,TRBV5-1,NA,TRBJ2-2,CASSLGQGRYTGELFF,TGCGCCAGCAGCTTGGGGCAGGGGAGATACACCGGGGAGCTGTTTTTT
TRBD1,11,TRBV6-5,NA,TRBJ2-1,CASRMGQEQFF,TGTGCCAGCAGAATGGGACAGGAGCAGTTCTTC
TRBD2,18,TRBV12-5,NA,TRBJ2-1,CASGKTSGGSYSYNEQFF,TGTGCTAGTGGTAAGACTAGCGGGGGGTCCTACTCCTACAATGAGCAGTTCTTC
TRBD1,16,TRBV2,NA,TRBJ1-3,CASRIDRGRAGNTIYF,TGTGCCAGCAGGATTGACAGGGGGCGCGCTGGAAACACCATATATTTT
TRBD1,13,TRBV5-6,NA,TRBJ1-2,CASSSWTGLFYTF,TGTGCCAGCAGCTCATGGACAGGGTTATTCTACACCTTC
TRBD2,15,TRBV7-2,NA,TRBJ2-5,CASSSLTSGRETQYF,TGTGCCAGCAGCTCCCTGACTAGCGGAAGGGAGACCCAGTACTTC
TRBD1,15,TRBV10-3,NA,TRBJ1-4,CATGRGQGANEKLFF,TGTGCCACGGGACGAGGACAGGGAGCTAATGAAAAACTGTTTTTT
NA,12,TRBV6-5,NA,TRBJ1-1,CASGAGRRQAFF,TGTGCCAGCGGGGCAGGGAGGAGACAAGCTTTCTTT
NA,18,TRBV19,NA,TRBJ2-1,CASSSRFEGTITYNEQFF,TGTGCCAGTAGTTCAAGGTTTGAGGGAACTATTACCTACAATGAGCAGTTCTTC
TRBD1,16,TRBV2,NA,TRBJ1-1,CASRLGQGAIVTEAFF,TGTGCCAGCAGGCTCGGACAGGGGGCCATAGTTACTGAAGCTTTCTTT
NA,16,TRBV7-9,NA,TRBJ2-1,CASSRSPGSSYNEQFF,TGTGCCAGCAGCCGCTCCCCGGGGAGCTCCTACAATGAGCAGTTCTTC
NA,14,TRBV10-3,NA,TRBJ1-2,CAISDSSGGYGYTF,TGTGCCATCAGTGATTCCTCGGGGGGCTATGGCTACACCTTC
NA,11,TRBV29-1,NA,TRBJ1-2,CSVELGGGYTF,TGCAGCGTTGAGTTGGGGGGAGGCTACACCTTC
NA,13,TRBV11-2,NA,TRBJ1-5,CASSLTGKQPQHF,TGTGCCAGCAGCTTAACGGGGAAACAGCCCCAGCATTTT
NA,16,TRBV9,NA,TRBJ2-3,CASGGLSGPSTYTQYF,TGTGCCAGCGGTGGGCTCAGCGGCCCCTCCACATATACGCAGTATTTT
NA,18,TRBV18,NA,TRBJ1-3,CASSPATATTLSGNTIYF,TGTGCCAGCTCACCTGCGACAGCCACTACTCTCTCTGGAAACACCATATATTTT